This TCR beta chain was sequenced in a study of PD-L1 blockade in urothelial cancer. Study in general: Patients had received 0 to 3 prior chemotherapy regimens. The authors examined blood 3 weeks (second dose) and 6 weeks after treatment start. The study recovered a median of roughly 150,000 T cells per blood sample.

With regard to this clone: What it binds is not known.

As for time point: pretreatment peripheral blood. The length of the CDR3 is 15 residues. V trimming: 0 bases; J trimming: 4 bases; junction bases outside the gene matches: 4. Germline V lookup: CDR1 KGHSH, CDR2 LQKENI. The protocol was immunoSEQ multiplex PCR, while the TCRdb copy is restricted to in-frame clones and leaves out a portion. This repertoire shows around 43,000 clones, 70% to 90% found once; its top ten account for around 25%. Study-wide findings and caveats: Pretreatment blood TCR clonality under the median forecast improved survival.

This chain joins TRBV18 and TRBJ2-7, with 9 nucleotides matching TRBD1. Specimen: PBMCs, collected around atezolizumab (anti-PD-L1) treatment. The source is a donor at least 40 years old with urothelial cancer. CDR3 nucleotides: TGTGCCAGCTCACCACCGGGGACAGGGCTTTACGAGCAGTACTTC. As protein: CASSPPGTGLYEQYF.